The entry below gives a single T cell receptor beta chain sequence along with its context. The record originates from a study of T cells in Graves' hyperthyroidism and ophthalmopathy. Overall study: Before treatment of any kind, peripheral blood was taken at initial diagnosis.

Using RNA transcripts as the source, TCR beta CDR3 regions were amplified. First-round RT-PCR of the TCR CDR3 relied on the HTBI primer set. TCRdb reprocessed the multiplex PCR reads with MiXCR, giving one entry per CDR3 protein. The sample has 300,000 to 450,000 distinct CDR3 sequences, around a quarter seen once. Each patient was aged 18 to 65 and had newly diagnosed hyperthyroidism of under 2 months' duration. Lactation, pregnancy, other autoimmune disease or uncontrolled infection led to exclusion of patients. Orbital computed tomography, thyroid ultrasound, serum thyroxine and TRAb, and clinical symptoms together informed the diagnoses. CDR3 length: 12 residues. Germline CDR1 ENHRY, CDR2 SYGVKD. Unmatched junction bases numbered 0, after V lost 8 bases and J lost 3 bases.

The J gene is TRBJ2-7, the V gene TRBV10-3; TRBD2 matches 11 bases. The TCR was taken from a man aged 50 or older with Graves' hyperthyroidism. Sequenced: blood. The CDR3 nucleotides are TGTGCCATCGGGACTAGCGGCTACGAGCAGTACTTC. Translating it yields CAIGTSGYEQYF.